This TCR beta chain derives from a study of brain T cells in children with intractable seizures (dated by TCRdb to the early 2020s). For context, the study as a whole: As a first screen for immune gene transcripts, resected brain tissue from 53 pediatric epilepsy surgery cases was run on a NanoString immunology panel. Most of the 12 selected surgery cases also had pre-surgery blood sequenced, which left four cases with brain tissue only. What the study reported, not specific to this receptor: The top 50 brain clonotypes contained both public and private clones, and in each case the most abundant public CDR3 closely resembled known HCMV, EBV or influenza A epitope-specific CDR3s. The patients' HCMV serostatus was not known, and viral specificity was inferred solely from CDR3 sequence similarity. Sequencing depth differed between pre- and post-surgery blood, so clones missing from the pre-surgery sample may reflect undersampling.

The immunoSEQ assay was used to generate TCR beta chain sequences from genomic DNA. The paper's processing steps were these. CDR3 sequences not starting with the conserved framework cysteine at position 104 were manually removed. To get clonality, the normalized Shannon's Diversity Index was subtracted from one, giving values from 0 (maximal diversity) to 1 (oligoclonal). Differences in the frequency of the same CDR3 between samples, such as brain versus blood, were assessed with chi-squared comparison-of-proportions tests. Public clonotypes were found through immuneACCESS searches, while the VDJdb browser was used to judge similarity to known antiviral clonotypes. This immuneACCESS table, as held by TCRdb, lists in-frame sequences with V and J called but not all clones. Of the missing ones, under half trace to an unresolved V gene in checked studies; the others have no known cause. V and J calls and clone size are as listed in that table; D and trimming were resolved from the DNA. This sample gives about 8,000 clones in total; less than 75% of them show up just once. The ten largest make up approximately 9.1% of the sample.

Taken with the paper, the label for time point translates to: resected brain tissue, or blood drawn just prior to surgery. Surgery cases with the highest brain T cell transcript signatures were selected for TCR beta chain sequencing of brain tissue and, where available, blood. Before surgery, patients had received at least one anti-epileptic drug. The TCR-sequenced patients were children whose drug-resistant epilepsy was caused by tuberous sclerosis complex, focal cortical dysplasia, Rasmussen encephalitis or hemimegalencephaly. Brain samples were frozen blocks of fresh involved resected tissue taken at epilepsy surgery. The Monarch genomic DNA purification kit was used to extract bulk genomic DNA from unsorted brain tissue and from whole blood. A note on this clone: Its antigen specificity is not known. There are no base qualities to consult, and no much larger clone falls within one base.

The CDR3, from cysteine to phenylalanine, totals 15 residues. The DNA shown is the 45-base CDR3, in frame from base 1. Clipping removes 4 bases from V and 2 bases from J, with 5 as the unmatched junction base count. CDR1 and CDR2 are drawn from the germline V gene: MNHEY, SVGAGI. The chain is assembled from TRBV6-5 and TRBJ2-3, and TRBD2 aligns with 8 junction nucleotides. This specimen consisted of resected brain tissue, obtained at surgery. The TCR originated in a boy in the first two years of life with tuberous sclerosis and intractable seizures. The CDR3 reads CASSLGLAFTDTQYF. The bases are TGTGCCAGCAGTTTAGGACTAGCCTTCACAGATACGCAGTATTTT.